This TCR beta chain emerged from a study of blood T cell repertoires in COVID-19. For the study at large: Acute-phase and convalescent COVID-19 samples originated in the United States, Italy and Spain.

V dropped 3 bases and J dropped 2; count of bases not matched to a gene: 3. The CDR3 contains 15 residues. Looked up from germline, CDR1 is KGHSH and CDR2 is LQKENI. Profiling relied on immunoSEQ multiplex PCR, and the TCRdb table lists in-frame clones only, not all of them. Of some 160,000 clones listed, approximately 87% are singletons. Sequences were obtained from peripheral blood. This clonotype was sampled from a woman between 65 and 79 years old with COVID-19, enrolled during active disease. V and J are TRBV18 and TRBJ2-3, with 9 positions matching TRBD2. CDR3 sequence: CASSPSGGPTDTQYF. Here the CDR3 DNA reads TGTGCCAGCTCACCTAGCGGGGGCCCCACAGATACGCAGTATTTT.